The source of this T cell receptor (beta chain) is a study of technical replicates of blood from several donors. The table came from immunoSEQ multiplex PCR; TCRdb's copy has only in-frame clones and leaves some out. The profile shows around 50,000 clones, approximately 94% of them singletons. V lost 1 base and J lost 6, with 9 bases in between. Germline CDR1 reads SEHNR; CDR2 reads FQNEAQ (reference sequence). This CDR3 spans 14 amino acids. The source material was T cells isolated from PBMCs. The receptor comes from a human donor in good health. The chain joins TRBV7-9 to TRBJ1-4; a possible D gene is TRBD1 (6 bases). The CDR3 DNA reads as TGTGCCAGCAGCTTAGGGACAGCGGATGAAAAACTGTTTTTT. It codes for CASSLGTADEKLFF. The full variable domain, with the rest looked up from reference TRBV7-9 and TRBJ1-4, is DTGVSQNPRHKITKRGQNVTFRCDPISEHNRLYWYRQTLGQGPEFLTYFQNEAQLEKSRLLSDRFSAERPKGSFSTLEIQRTEQGDSAMYLCASSLGTADEKLFFGSGTQLSVL.